This T cell receptor (beta chain) was retrieved from a study of blood T cell repertoires in COVID-19. Study at large: There were acute and convalescent COVID-19 samples, and they came from the United States, Italy and Spain.

Sequencing was performed with immunoSEQ multiplex PCR; in TCRdb, only in-frame clones are kept and a portion is missing. The table has about 100,000 clones, roughly 85% seen once. This CDR3 spans 14 amino acids. Germline V gives CDR1 SGHAT, CDR2 FQNNGV. V was cut by 5 bases and J by 0 bases, with 11 bases left in between. This clone was counted between two and nine times. The chain carries TRBV11-2 and TRBJ2-7; D is possibly TRBD2 (5 bases). This TCR was sampled from a woman aged 70-85 years with acute or convalescent COVID-19. The sample consisted of peripheral blood. CDR3 sequence (DNA): TGTGCCAGCAGCGCAAGCGGAAACTCCTACGAGCAGTACTTC. Translated, it gives CASSASGNSYEQYF.